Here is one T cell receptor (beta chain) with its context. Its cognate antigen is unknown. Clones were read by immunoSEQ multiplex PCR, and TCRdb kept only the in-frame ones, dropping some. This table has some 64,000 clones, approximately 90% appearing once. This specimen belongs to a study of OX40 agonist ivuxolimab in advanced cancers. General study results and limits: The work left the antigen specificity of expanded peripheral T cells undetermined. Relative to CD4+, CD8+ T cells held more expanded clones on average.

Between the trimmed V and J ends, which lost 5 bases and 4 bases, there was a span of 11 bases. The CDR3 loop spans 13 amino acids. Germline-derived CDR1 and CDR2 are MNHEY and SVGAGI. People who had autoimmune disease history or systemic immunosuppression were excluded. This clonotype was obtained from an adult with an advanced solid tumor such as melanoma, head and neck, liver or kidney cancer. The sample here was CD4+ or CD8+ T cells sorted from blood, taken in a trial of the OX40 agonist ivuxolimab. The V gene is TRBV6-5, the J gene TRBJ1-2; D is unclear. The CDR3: CASSPDLIYGYTF. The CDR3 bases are TGTGCCAGCAGTCCGGACCTCATCTATGGCTACACCTTC.